One sample yielded the 31 T cell receptor beta chains listed below, sequenced in a study of cytomegalovirus exposure and HLA in healthy donors. Both 60 Vbeta primers and 13 Jbeta primers went into the PCR. TCRdb's table, derived via immunoSEQ multiplex PCR, lists solely in-frame clones and lacks some. The repertoire consists of some 130,000 clones, with about 8.9% occurring once and the leading ten covering less than 2%. Sequencing was done on a sample of PBMCs. The receptors here all came from a man aged 45-60 years in good health and CMV-seronegative.

This clone was seen a few times. The V call is TRBV4-1, the J call TRBJ1-4; 7 bases are shared with TRBD1. The V and J ends lost 5 bases and 3 bases, in that order; junction bases with no gene match: 9. The germline V gene has CDR1 MGHRA and CDR2 YSYEKL. The CDR3 loop spans 16 amino acids. CDR3: CASSKEQGTSNEKLFF. The DNA of the CDR3 is TGCGCCAGCAGCAAGGAACAGGGGACGTCTAATGAAAAACTGTTTTTT.

This clone has just a few counts. The chain couples TRBV6-1 to TRBJ1-1; D is undetermined. Germline-derived CDR1 and CDR2 are MNHNS and SASEGT. The length of the CDR3 is 15 residues. V was cut by 0 bases and J by 1 base, with 9 bases left in between. CDR3: CASSEAGLSNTEAFF. The CDR3 DNA reads TGTGCCAGCAGTGAAGCCGGGTTATCGAACACTGAAGCTTTCTTT.

This clone was found a few times. This chain joins TRBV5-1 and TRBJ1-4; no reliable D call. The CDR3 covers 15 residues. The ends were cut back, 4 bases at V and 0 bases at J, with 10 bases in the middle. Germline V gives CDR1 SGHRS, CDR2 YFSETQ. The CDR3 loop is CASSQRDATNEKLFF. The CDR3 DNA follows: TGCGCCAGCAGCCAAAGAGATGCAACTAATGAAAAACTGTTTTTT. Based on the CDR3 plus reference TRBV5-1 and TRBJ1-4, the full variable domain is KAGVTQTPRYLIKTRGQQVTLSCSPISGHRSVSWYQQTPGQGLQFLFEYFSETQRNKGNFPGRFSGRQFSNSRSEMNVSTLELGDSALYLCASSQRDATNEKLFFGSGTQLSVL.

This clone was seen only a few times. One junction end disagrees with the germline gene, perhaps due to a read error. The chain links TRBV27 to TRBJ2-5; no reliable D call. CDR1 and CDR2 from the germline V gene are MNHEY and SMNVEV (reference sequence). The CDR3 consists of 14 residues. DNA of the CDR3: TGTGTCAGCTCCTTTTGGGCCAATAAAGAGACCCAGTACTTC. It yields the protein CVSSFWANKETQYF.

The gene calls are TRBV28 and TRBJ2-2, with TRBD2 matching over 7 bases. Germline V gives CDR1 MDHEN, CDR2 SYDVKM. CDR3 length: 14 amino acids. With V trimmed by 4 bases and J by 7 bases, 6 bases remained unmatched. The CDR3 region is CASSSGTNGGELFF. CDR3 sequence (DNA): TGTGCCAGCAGTTCCGGGACTAATGGCGGGGAGCTGTTTTTT.

V is TRBV7-9 and J is TRBJ2-3, with a tentative D call TRBD1 (5 bases). Trimming shortened V by 5 bases and J by 2 bases, and 20 bases separated the two germline ends. Germline V gives CDR1 SEHNR, CDR2 FQNEAQ (reference sequence). The CDR3 length is 17 residues. CDR3 coding DNA: TGTGCCAGCAGCCCTGAATCAGGGTTTTTTTCCACAGATACGCAGTATTTT. Residues: CASSPESGFFSTDTQYF.

The chain employs TRBV30 and TRBJ1-1; 7 bases agree with TRBD1. Germline V CDR1 and CDR2: GTSNPN, SVGIG (reference sequence). CDR3 size: 15 residues. Unmatched junction bases numbered 9, after V lost 0 bases and J lost 5 bases. The chain's CDR3 is CAWSVEGARRTEAFF. CDR3 DNA sequence: TGTGCCTGGAGTGTTGAGGGGGCGCGACGGACTGAAGCTTTCTTT. The full variable domain, in which reference TRBV30 and TRBJ1-1 provide the parts outside the CDR3, is SQTIHQWPATLVQPVGSPLSLECTVEGTSNPNLYWYRQAAGRGLQLLFYSVGIGQISSEVPQNLSASRPQDRQFILSSKKLLLSDSGFYLCAWSVEGARRTEAFFGQGTRLTVV.

Comment on this clone: A junction end diverges from the germline sequence, so it may reflect a read error. The chain couples TRBV6-5 to TRBJ1-2; 10 bases align to TRBD1. Germline CDR1 reads MNHEY; CDR2 reads SVGAGI. The CDR3 totals 14 residues. DNA of the CDR3: TGTGCCAGCATTTACACTAGGACAGGGGGTGGCTACACCTTC. This encodes CASIYTRTGGGYTF.

This clone came up a few times. The genes are TRBV5-1 and TRBJ2-5, with TRBD1 matching over 7 bases. The junction had 5 bases not matched to a gene; V was cut back by 4 bases and J by 2 bases. CDR3 size: 14 residues. CDR1 is SGHRS and CDR2 is YFSETQ in the germline V gene. Here the CDR3 DNA reads TGCGCCAGCAGCACTGGGACAGTGCAAGAGACCCAGTACTTC. Translation: CASSTGTVQETQYF. Variable domain in full (rest from reference TRBV5-1 and TRBJ2-5): KAGVTQTPRYLIKTRGQQVTLSCSPISGHRSVSWYQQTPGQGLQFLFEYFSETQRNKGNFPGRFSGRQFSNSRSEMNVSTLELGDSALYLCASSTGTVQETQYFGPGTRLLVL.

The sample holds a few counts of this clone. J is TRBJ1-2 and V is TRBV11-2, with TRBD1 matching 10 bases. Germline CDR1 is SGHAT and CDR2 is FQNNGV. The trim removed 6 bases at V and 5 bases at J, leaving 6 bases unmatched. The CDR3 is made up of 14 amino acids. The CDR3 here is CASRTGGAEYGYTF. CDR3 coding DNA: TGTGCCAGCAGGACAGGGGGCGCTGAGTATGGCTACACCTTC.

This clone showed up just a few times. The genes are TRBV19 and TRBJ2-7; D unresolved. The CDR3 totals 13 residues. CDR1 LNHDA and CDR2 SQIVND come from the germline V gene (reference sequence). The V and J ends lost 1 base and 5 bases respectively, with 9 bases between them. CDR3 protein: CASSIARSHEQYF. DNA of the CDR3: TGTGCCAGTAGTATAGCCCGGTCGCACGAGCAGTACTTC.

The J gene is TRBJ2-2, the V gene TRBV2, with D perhaps matching TRBD2 (7 bases). Germline values: CDR1 SNHLY, CDR2 FYNNEI. The CDR3 runs to 14 residues. CDR3 residues: CAYGGGGDPGELFF. In DNA form, the CDR3 reads TGTGCTTACGGGGGAGGGGGGGATCCCGGGGAGCTGTTTTTT.

The chain employs TRBV5-1 and TRBJ1-2, with D tentatively TRBD1 (5 bases). This CDR3 is 15 amino acids long. Germline V gene data show CDR1 as SGHRS and CDR2 as YFSETQ. Trimming removed 4 bases at V and 4 bases at J, with 17 bases between. The CDR3 DNA reads TGCGCCAGCAGCCACCTGAGCGGGGGACCCTATGGCTACACCTTC. Its translation is CASSHLSGGPYGYTF.

The V and J genes are TRBV7-8 and TRBJ2-1; TRBD2 matches 7 bases. Germline V gives CDR1 SGHVS, CDR2 FQNEAQ. The ends lost 7 bases at V and 7 bases at J; junction bases unmatched: 7. This CDR3 has 13 residues. CDR3 in DNA: TGTGCCAGCACCCCCGGGGGGTCGAATGAGCAGTTCTTC. Translating it yields CASTPGGSNEQFF.

This chain joins TRBV27 and TRBJ2-2; 12 bases fit TRBD2. In germline, CDR1 is MNHEY, CDR2 SMNVEV (reference sequence). The CDR3 loop spans 17 amino acids. The junction had 8 bases not matched to a gene; V was cut back by 4 bases and J by 5 bases. CDR3 loop: CASSSLWTSGTTGELFF. CDR3 bases: TGTGCCAGCAGTTCCCTTTGGACTAGCGGGACAACCGGGGAGCTGTTTTTT.

The chain carries TRBV2 and TRBJ2-7; 9 positions agree with TRBD2. This CDR3 is built from 14 residues. The junction had 8 bases not matched to a gene; V was cut back by 7 bases and J by 4 bases. Germline CDR1 SNHLY, CDR2 FYNNEI. CDR3 sequence: CASNQAGGTYEQYF. The CDR3 coding sequence is TGTGCCAGCAACCAAGCGGGGGGAACTTACGAGCAGTACTTC.

This clone was observed a few times. The gene calls are TRBV29-1 and TRBJ1-1; tentatively, D is TRBD1 (5 bases). The germline V and J ends were trimmed by 7 bases and 1 base, with 10 bases remaining between them. The V gene's germline CDR1 is SQVTM and CDR2 ANQGSEA. The CDR3 contains 12 residues. The chain's CDR3 is CSASTANTEAFF. The CDR3 DNA reads TGCAGCGCCTCGACAGCGAACACTGAAGCTTTCTTT.

This chain connects TRBV6-6 to TRBJ1-4, with D possibly TRBD1 on 5 matching bases. Germline V gene sequence: CDR1 MNHNY, CDR2 SVGAGI (reference sequence). The CDR3 has 16 amino acids. V lost 8 bases, J lost 1 base, and 17 bases lay in between. CDR3 loop: CASAARGTVTNEKLFF. For the CDR3, the DNA is TGTGCCAGCGCGGCCCGGGGGACGGTAACTAATGAAAAACTGTTTTTT.

Only a few counts were recorded for this clone. The J gene is TRBJ2-7, the V gene TRBV5-1, with 10 positions matching TRBD2. Germline assignment: CDR1 SGHRS and CDR2 YFSETQ. Trimming took 2 bases from V and 2 from J; bases not matched to a gene: 4. This CDR3 region has 15 residues. The CDR3 nucleotides are TGCGCCAGCAGCTTTGAGCGGGGGGGGGCCTACGAGCAGTACTTC. It encodes CASSFERGGAYEQYF.

As regards this clone: One junction end disagrees with the germline gene, perhaps due to a read error. This sequence joins TRBV4-1 and TRBJ2-7; 10 nucleotides match TRBD1. CDR1 is MGHRA and CDR2 is YSYEKL in the germline V gene. The CDR3 totals 17 residues. The CDR3 bases are TGCGCCAGCAGCCAACTTCTCGACAGGGGGCCCTCCCACGAGCAGTACTTC. The encoded protein is CASSQLLDRGPSHEQYF.

The chain combines TRBV6-1 with TRBJ2-1, with 8 bases that match TRBD1. Germline V gene lookup returns CDR1 MNHNS and CDR2 SASEGT. The CDR3 runs 14 residues. Trimming took 6 bases from V and 4 from J; bases not matched to a gene: 5. CDR3: CASRAGTGYNEQFF. CDR3 DNA: TGTGCCAGCAGGGCCGGGACAGGATACAATGAGCAGTTCTTC.

CDR3 amino acids: CASSRPGDYGYTF. DNA for the CDR3: TGTGCCAGCTCACGTCCAGGGGACTATGGCTACACCTTC. The chain joins TRBV18 to TRBJ1-2; D is perhaps TRBD1 (6 bases). Trimming removed 4 bases from V and 3 bases from J, with 9 bases in between. The CDR3 consists of 13 residues. Looked up from germline, CDR1 is KGHSH and CDR2 is LQKENI.

In this sample, this clone turned up a few times. The rearrangement joins TRBV11-2 to TRBJ2-7; 8 nucleotides match TRBD1. Germline-derived CDR1 and CDR2 are SGHAT and FQNNGV. This CDR3 has 15 amino acids. V lost 5 bases, J lost 0 bases, and 6 bases stayed unmatched. The DNA of the CDR3 is TGTGCCAGCAGCCTACAGGGGGACATCTCCTACGAGCAGTACTTC. It yields the protein CASSLQGDISYEQYF.

This clone came up a few times. The chain couples TRBV9 to TRBJ2-3, with 7 nucleotides matching TRBD2. Germline V gene sequence: CDR1 SGDLS, CDR2 YYNGEE. The CDR3 is 16 amino acids. The ends lost 0 bases at V and 0 bases at J; junction bases unmatched: 4. CDR3: CASSVAVSGSTDTQYF. CDR3 nucleotide sequence: TGTGCCAGCAGCGTAGCCGTTAGCGGGAGCACAGATACGCAGTATTTT.

For this clone: At one end the junction does not follow the germline gene, possibly because of a read error. The chain couples TRBV19 to TRBJ1-1; a weak D match, TRBD1 (5 bases). CDR3 length: 14 amino acids. Germline V gives CDR1 LNHDA, CDR2 SQIVND (reference sequence). The CDR3 coding sequence is TGTGCCACTAGTAGGGAGGGGACGAACACTGAAGCTTTCTTT. Its translation is CATSREGTNTEAFF.

The chain couples TRBV7-3 to TRBJ2-1; 11 nucleotides match TRBD2. This CDR3 contains 16 residues. The germline gives CDR1 SGHTA, CDR2 FQGTGA. V trimming: 2 bases; J trimming: 8 bases; junction bases outside the gene matches: 8. The CDR3 here is CASSLGMTSGTDEQFF. The CDR3 DNA is TGTGCCAGCAGCTTAGGGATGACTAGCGGGACAGATGAGCAGTTCTTC. Combining the CDR3 with reference TRBV7-3 and TRBJ2-1 gives the whole variable domain GAGVSQTPSNKVTEKGKYVELRCDPISGHTALYWYRQSLGQGPEFLIYFQGTGAADDSGLPNDRFFAVRPEGSVSTLKIQRTERGDSAVYLCASSLGMTSGTDEQFFGPGTRLTVL.

The V call is TRBV30, the J call TRBJ1-6; D is possibly TRBD1 (6 bases). The CDR3 sequence is 15 residues long. Germline V CDR1 and CDR2: GTSNPN, SVGIG (reference sequence). Between the trimmed V and J ends, which lost 0 bases and 3 bases, there was a span of 9 bases. CDR3 DNA: TGTGCCTGGAGTGTAGGCAGGGGCTATAATTCACCCCTCCACTTT. Translating gives CAWSVGRGYNSPLHF.

The chain has TRBV10-2 and TRBJ2-4; 10 bases are a match to TRBD1. The CDR3 runs to 16 residues. Trimming removed 7 bases from V and 8 bases from J; junction bases left unmatched: 14. The germline CDR1 and CDR2 sequences are WSHSY and SAAADI. CDR3 in DNA: TGCGCCAGCACCCGGACAGGGGGTAGTGATTTAGACATTCAGTACTTC. It yields the protein CASTRTGGSDLDIQYF.

This clone has more than one count but fewer than ten. The chain carries TRBV11-3 and TRBJ2-1; 11 bases line up with TRBD2. The CDR3 has 17 residues. Trimming at V came to 0 bases and at J to 8 bases, leaving 9 bases not matched to a gene. Germline values: CDR1 SGHNT, CDR2 YENEEA. The CDR3 DNA is TGTGCCAGCAGCTTAGATTTCCTAGCGGGGGGAAAGGATGAGCAGTTCTTC. Its translation is CASSLDFLAGGKDEQFF.

The chain employs TRBV11-2 and TRBJ2-7; no clear D gene. Germline lookup yields CDR1 SGHAT and CDR2 FQNNGV. V dropped 0 bases and J dropped 4 bases, with 13 bases sitting between them. This CDR3 comprises 15 residues. In nucleotides, the CDR3 is TGTGCCAGCAGCTTAGATCTAAGGAGCGTTTACGAGCAGTACTTC. It specifies CASSLDLRSVYEQYF.

In its sample, this clone was seen a few times. The V and J genes are TRBV2 and TRBJ1-1, with unresolved D. The CDR3 consists of 14 residues. V was shortened by 7 bases and J by 0 bases, with 12 bases between the two germline ends. Per germline, CDR1 SNHLY and CDR2 FYNNEI. CDR3 sequence: CASIGVLMNTEAFF. DNA for the CDR3: TGTGCCAGCATCGGAGTTTTGATGAACACTGAAGCTTTCTTT.